The 8 T cell receptor beta chains presented below share a single source sample, sequenced in a study of blood T cell repertoires in COVID-19. The repertoire was sequenced with immunoSEQ multiplex PCR; TCRdb's copy has only in-frame clones and lacks some. The profile shows roughly 100,000 clones, roughly 79% of them singletons. Specimen: peripheral blood. These receptors were obtained from a man aged 80 or over with COVID-19, enrolled during active disease.

The chain is built from TRBV24-1 and TRBJ2-2; 7 bases map to TRBD2. The V segment lost 7 bases and the J segment 3 bases; nucleotides outside the gene matches: 1. Germline loops: CDR1 KGHDR, CDR2 SFDVKD. The CDR3 has 13 residues. The DNA for the CDR3 is TGTGCCACCAGGGGGAGGGACACCGGGGAGCTGTTTTTT. Translating it yields CATRGRDTGELFF.

The chain joins TRBV7-2 to TRBJ2-7; TRBD1 might be the D (6 bases). The CDR3 contains 15 residues. Germline CDR1 SGHTA, CDR2 FQGNSA. Trimming cost V 5 bases and J 7 bases, with 21 bases left between them. The CDR3 nucleotides read TGTGCCAGCAGCGCCGGTGGACAGCCCGTTGAGGAGCAGTACTTC. Protein product: CASSAGGQPVEEQYF.

The chain uses TRBV19 and TRBJ2-6; D is perhaps TRBD1 (6 bases). V lost 3 bases and J lost 0, with 15 bases in between. Germline-derived CDR1 and CDR2 are LNHDA and SQIVND (reference sequence). CDR3 length: 18 residues. The CDR3 protein is CASSIGVVGGSGANVLTF. In DNA form, the CDR3 reads TGTGCCAGTAGTATCGGAGTGGTAGGGGGCTCTGGGGCCAACGTCCTGACTTTC. The full variable domain, in which reference TRBV19 and TRBJ2-6 provide the parts outside the CDR3, is DGGITQSPKYLFRKEGQNVTLSCEQNLNHDAMYWYRQDPGQGLRLIYYSQIVNDFQKGDIAEGYSVSREKKESFPLTVTSAQKNPTAFYLCASSIGVVGGSGANVLTFGAGSRLTVL.

This chain links TRBV2 with TRBJ2-1; TRBD1 agrees at 7 bases. The J segment lost 1 base and the V segment lost 8 bases, leaving 5 bases of the junction unmatched. Germline CDR1 and CDR2: SNHLY and FYNNEI. CDR3 size: 14 residues. CDR3 sequence: CASLTGPSYNEQFF. In DNA, the CDR3 is TGTGCCAGCCTGACAGGGCCATCCTACAATGAGCAGTTCTTC.

The rearrangement links TRBV2 to TRBJ1-4, with 9 bases aligning to TRBD1. J was trimmed by 0 bases and V by 6 bases; bases with no gene match: 5. The CDR3 contains 16 residues. In germline, CDR1 is SNHLY, CDR2 FYNNEI. The CDR3 region is CASSRQGVATNEKLFF. DNA of the CDR3: TGTGCCAGCAGCCGACAGGGGGTGGCAACTAATGAAAAACTGTTTTTT.

The chain has TRBV29-1 and TRBJ1-2; D possibly corresponds to TRBD1 (5 bases). Germline V gene data show CDR1 as SQVTM and CDR2 as ANQGSEA. The length of the CDR3 is 11 residues. Deletions cut 4 bases from V and 7 bases from J, with 10 bases between. CDR3 sequence: CSVGRVGGYTF. DNA of the CDR3: TGCAGCGTTGGCAGGGTGGGTGGCTACACCTTC. Using reference TRBV29-1 and TRBJ1-2 for the parts outside the CDR3, the full variable domain is SAVISQKPSRDICQRGTSLTIQCQVDSQVTMMFWYRQQPGQSLTLIATANQGSEATYESGFVIDKFPISRPNLTFSTLTVSNMSPEDSSIYLCSVGRVGGYTFGSGTRLTVV.

The chain joins TRBV3-1 (or the pseudogene TRBV3-2) to TRBJ1-4, with TRBD1 matching 10 bases. Trimming removed 3 bases from V and 5 bases from J; junction bases left unmatched: 12. This CDR3 spans 18 amino acids. Per the germline V gene, CDR1 is LGHDT and CDR2 is YNNKEL (reference sequence). In DNA, the CDR3 is TGTGCCAGCAGCCACCCCCCAGGACAGGGGGTCGCGAATGAAAAACTGTTTTTT. Amino acids: CASSHPPGQGVANEKLFF.

The V and J genes are TRBV7-2 and TRBJ2-7, with D perhaps TRBD2 (5 bases). Germline V gene sequence: CDR1 SGHTA, CDR2 FQGNSA. The V end was cut by 4 bases, the J end by 0 bases, with 10 bases between. CDR3 size: 14 residues. CDR3 region: CASSSQTSSYEQYF. The CDR3 DNA reads TGTGCCAGCAGCTCACAAACTAGCTCCTACGAGCAGTACTTC.